A few counts support the clone carrying this TCR beta chain. Its antigen is unidentified. Other DNA sequences in this specimen translate into the identical CDR3. Trimming took 7 bases from V and 5 from J, leaving 8 bases between them. The CDR3 is 11 residues long. Germline assignment: CDR1 SNHLY and CDR2 FYNNEI. The record originates from a study of CD8+ T cells in alopecia areata. Background on the study: Those patients who were treated received oral tofacitinib, which was given at 5 to 10 mg twice daily for moderate-to-severe alopecia areata.

TCR sequencing used cDNA made by reverse transcription of extracted RNA. The protocol was immunoSEQ multiplex PCR, while the TCRdb copy is restricted to in-frame clones and leaves out a portion. The data contain 200,000 to 250,000 clones, more than 60% of them seen just once; the ten biggest clones take up 0.95% to 1.5%. Regarding treatment: oral pan-JAK inhibitor, 5-10 mg twice daily. The study, taken as a whole, reports: Sequencing of scalp samples also captures resident alphabeta T cells of normal skin.

The chain couples TRBV2 to TRBJ1-1; no clear D gene. This sequence was found in a human donor with alopecia areata. The sequences come from CD4+ T cells sorted from blood, collected around week 44, from a patient treated with tofacitinib. The CDR3 here is CASTAGTEAFF. The DNA for the CDR3 is TGTGCCAGCACGGCGGGGACTGAAGCTTTCTTT. Together with reference TRBV2 and TRBJ1-1, the CDR3 gives the full variable domain: EPEVTQTPSHQVTQMGQEVILRCVPISNHLYFYWYRQILGQKVEFLVSFYNNEISEKSEIFDDQFSVERPDGSNFTLKIRSTKLEDSAMYFCASTAGTEAFFGQGTRLTVV.